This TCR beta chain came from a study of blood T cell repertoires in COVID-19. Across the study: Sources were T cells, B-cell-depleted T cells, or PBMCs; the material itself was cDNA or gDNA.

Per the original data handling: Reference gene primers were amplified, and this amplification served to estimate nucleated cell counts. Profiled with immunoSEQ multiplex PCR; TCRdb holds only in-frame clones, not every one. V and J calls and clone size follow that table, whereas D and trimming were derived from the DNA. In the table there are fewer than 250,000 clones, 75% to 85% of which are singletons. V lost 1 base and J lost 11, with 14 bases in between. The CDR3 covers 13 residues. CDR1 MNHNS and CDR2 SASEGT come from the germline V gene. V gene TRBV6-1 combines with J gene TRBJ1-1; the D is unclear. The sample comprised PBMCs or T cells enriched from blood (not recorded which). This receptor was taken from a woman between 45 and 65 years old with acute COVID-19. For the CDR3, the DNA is TGTGCCAGCAGTGAAGTTCGAGGGAGCCGGGCTTTCTTT. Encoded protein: CASSEVRGSRAFF.